This T cell receptor beta chain was captured by sequencing in a study of OX40 agonist ivuxolimab in advanced cancers. The wider study: Participants could have had prior anti-PD-1, anti-PD-L1 or anti-CTLA-4 therapy, and around 43% had some.

Trimming removed 3 bases from V and 1 base from J, with 13 bases in between. This CDR3 spans 15 amino acids. Germline CDR1 is SGDLS and CDR2 is YYNGEE. Libraries were prepared by immunoSEQ multiplex PCR; TCRdb keeps only in-frame clonotypes and omits some of them. The sample records 52,000 or so clones, 70% to 90% being singletons. This clone was seen a handful of times. Blood got drawn at baseline, again on cycle 4 day 1, and then on cycle 7 day 1. The receptor's source is an adult with an advanced solid tumor such as melanoma, head and neck, liver or kidney cancer. The source material was CD4+ or CD8+ T cells sorted from blood, sampled in a trial of the OX40 agonist ivuxolimab. The chain combines TRBV9 with TRBJ1-1; D perhaps matches TRBD1 (5 bases). CDR3 coding DNA: TGTGCCAGCAGCGGTATTGGGACTACGAACACTGAAGCTTTCTTT. It yields the protein CASSGIGTTNTEAFF.